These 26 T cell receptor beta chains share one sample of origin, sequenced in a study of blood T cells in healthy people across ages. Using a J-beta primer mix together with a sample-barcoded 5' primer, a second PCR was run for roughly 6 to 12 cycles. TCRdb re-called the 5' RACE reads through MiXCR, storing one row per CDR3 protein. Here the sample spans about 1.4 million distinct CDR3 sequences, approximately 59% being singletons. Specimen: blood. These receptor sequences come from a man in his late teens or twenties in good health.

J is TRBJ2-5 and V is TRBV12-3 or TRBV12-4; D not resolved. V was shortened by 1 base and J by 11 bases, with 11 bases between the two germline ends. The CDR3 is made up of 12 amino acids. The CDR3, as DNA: TGTGCCAGCAGTTTAGGGCGGTACGTGCAGTACTTC. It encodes CASSLGRYVQYF.

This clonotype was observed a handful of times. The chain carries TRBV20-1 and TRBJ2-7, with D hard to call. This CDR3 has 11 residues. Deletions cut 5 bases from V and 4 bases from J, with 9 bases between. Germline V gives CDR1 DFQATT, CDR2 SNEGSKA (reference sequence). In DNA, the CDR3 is TGCAGTGCTTTTAAACGTTACGAGCAGTACTTC. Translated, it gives CSAFKRYEQYF.

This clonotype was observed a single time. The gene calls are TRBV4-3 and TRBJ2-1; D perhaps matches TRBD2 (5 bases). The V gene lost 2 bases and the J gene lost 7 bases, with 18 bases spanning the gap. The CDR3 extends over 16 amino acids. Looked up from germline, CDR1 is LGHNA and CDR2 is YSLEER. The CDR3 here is CASSQTGNRMRNEQFF. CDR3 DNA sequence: TGCGCCAGCAGCCAAACCGGGAACCGAATGCGGAATGAGCAGTTCTTC.

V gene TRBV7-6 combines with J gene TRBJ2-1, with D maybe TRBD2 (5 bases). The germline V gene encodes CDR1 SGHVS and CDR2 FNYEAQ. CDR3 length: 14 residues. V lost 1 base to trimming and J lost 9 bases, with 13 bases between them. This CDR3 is CASSLGGSWREQFF. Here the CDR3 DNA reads TGTGCCAGCAGCTTAGGTGGGAGTTGGCGTGAGCAGTTCTTC.

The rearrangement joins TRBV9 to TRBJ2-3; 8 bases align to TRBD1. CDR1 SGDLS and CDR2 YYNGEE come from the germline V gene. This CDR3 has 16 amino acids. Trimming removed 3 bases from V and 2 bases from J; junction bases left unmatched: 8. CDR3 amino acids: CASSDLTGVNTDTQYF. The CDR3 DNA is TGTGCCAGCAGCGACCTGACAGGGGTGAACACAGATACGCAGTATTTT.

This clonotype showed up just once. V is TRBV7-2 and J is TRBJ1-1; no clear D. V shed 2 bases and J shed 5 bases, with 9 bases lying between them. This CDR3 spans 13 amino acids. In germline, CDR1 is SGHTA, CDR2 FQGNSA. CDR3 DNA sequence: TGTGCCAGCAGCTTACGAAGGCGTACTGAAGCTTTCTTT. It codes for CASSLRRRTEAFF. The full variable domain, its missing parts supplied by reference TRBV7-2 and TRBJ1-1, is GAGVSQSPSNKVTEKGKDVELRCDPISGHTALYWYRQSLGQGLEFLIYFQGNSAPDKSGLPSDRFSAERTGGSVSTLTIQRTQQEDSAVYLCASSLRRRTEAFFGQGTRLTVV.

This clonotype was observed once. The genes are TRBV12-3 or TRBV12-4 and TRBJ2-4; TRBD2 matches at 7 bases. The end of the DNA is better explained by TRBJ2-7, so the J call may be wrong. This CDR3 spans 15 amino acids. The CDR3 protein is CASSLEALAIYEQYF. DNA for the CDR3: TGTGCCAGCAGTTTAGAGGCACTAGCGATCTACGAGCAGTACTTC.

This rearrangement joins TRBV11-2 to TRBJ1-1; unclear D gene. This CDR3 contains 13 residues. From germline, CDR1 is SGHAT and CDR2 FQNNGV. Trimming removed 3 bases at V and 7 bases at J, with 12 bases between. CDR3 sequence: CASSLISRVEAFF. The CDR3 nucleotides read TGTGCCAGCAGCTTGATTTCTAGGGTTGAAGCTTTCTTT.

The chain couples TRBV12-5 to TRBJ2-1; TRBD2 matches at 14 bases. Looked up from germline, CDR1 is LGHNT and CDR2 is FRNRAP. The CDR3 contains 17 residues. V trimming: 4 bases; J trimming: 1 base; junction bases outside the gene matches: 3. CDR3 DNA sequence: TGTGCTAGTGGTTCAGGACTAGCGGGAGGATCCTACAATGAGCAGTTCTTC. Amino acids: CASGSGLAGGSYNEQFF.

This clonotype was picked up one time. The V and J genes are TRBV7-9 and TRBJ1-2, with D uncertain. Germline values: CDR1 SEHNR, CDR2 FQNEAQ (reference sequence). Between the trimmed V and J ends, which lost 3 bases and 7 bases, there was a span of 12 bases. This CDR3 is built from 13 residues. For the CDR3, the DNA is TGTGCCAGCAGCTTCGAAGGTTTTAGTGGCTACACCTTC. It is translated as CASSFEGFSGYTF.

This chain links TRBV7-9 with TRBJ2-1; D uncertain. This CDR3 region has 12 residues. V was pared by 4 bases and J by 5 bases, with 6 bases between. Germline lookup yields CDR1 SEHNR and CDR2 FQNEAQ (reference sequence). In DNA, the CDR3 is TGTGCCAGCAGCTCCACAGACAATGAGCAGTTCTTC. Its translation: CASSSTDNEQFF.

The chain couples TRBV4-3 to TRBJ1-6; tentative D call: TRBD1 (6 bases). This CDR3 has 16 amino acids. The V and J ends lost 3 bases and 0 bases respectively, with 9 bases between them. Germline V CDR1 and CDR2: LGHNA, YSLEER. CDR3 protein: CASSQDSTSYNSPLHF. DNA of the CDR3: TGCGCCAGCAGCCAGGACAGTACCTCCTATAATTCACCCCTCCACTTT.

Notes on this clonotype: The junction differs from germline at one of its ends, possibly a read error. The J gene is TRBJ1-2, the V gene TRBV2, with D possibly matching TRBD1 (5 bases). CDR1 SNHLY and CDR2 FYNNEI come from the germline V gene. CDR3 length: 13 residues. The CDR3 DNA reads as TGTGCCTTTTCCGGGACGGCTAACTATGGCCACACCTTC. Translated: CAFSGTANYGHTF.

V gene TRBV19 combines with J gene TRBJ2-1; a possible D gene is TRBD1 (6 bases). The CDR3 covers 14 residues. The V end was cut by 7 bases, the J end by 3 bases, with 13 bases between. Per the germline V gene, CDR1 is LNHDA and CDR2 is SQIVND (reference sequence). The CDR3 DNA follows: TGTGCCAGTATGGGGGCGGACGACTACAATGAGCAGTTCTTC. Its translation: CASMGADDYNEQFF.

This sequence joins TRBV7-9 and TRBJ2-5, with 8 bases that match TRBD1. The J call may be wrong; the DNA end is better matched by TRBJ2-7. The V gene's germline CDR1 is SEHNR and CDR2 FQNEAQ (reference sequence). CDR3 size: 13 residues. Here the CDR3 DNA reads TGTGCCAGCAGGGCTCAGGGGGCGGGCGAGCAGTACTTC. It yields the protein CASRAQGAGEQYF.

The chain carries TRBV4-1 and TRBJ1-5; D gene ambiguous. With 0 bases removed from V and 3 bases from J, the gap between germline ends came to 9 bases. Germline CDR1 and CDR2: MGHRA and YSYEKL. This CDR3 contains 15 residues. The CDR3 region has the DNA TGCGCCAGCAGCCAAGACCCCACAGTCAATCAGCCCCAGCATTTT. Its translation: CASSQDPTVNQPQHF.

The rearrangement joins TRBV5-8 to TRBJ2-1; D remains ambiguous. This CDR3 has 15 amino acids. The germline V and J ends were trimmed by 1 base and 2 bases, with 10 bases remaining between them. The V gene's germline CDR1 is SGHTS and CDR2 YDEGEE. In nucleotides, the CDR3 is TGTGCCAGCAGCTTGTATCTGGGAACCTACAATGAGCAGTTCTTC. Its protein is CASSLYLGTYNEQFF. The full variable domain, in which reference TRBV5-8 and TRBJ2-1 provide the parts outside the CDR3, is EAGVTQSPTHLIKTRGQQATLRCSPISGHTSVYWYQQALGLGLQFLLWYDEGEERNRGNFPPRFSGRQFPNYSSELNVNALELEDSALYLCASSLYLGTYNEQFFGPGTRLTVL.

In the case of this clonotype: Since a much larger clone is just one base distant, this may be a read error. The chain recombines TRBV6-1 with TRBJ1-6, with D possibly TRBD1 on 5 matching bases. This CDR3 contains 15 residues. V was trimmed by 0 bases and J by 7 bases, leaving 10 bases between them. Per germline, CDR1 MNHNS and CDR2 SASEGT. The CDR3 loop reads CASSEAPGDNSPLHF. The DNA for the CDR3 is TGTGCCAGCAGTGAAGCGCCCGGGGACAATTCACCCCTCCACTTT.

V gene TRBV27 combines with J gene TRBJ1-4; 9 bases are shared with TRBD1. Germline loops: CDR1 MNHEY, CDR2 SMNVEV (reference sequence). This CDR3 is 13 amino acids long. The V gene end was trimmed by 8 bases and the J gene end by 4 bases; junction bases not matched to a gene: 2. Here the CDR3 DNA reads TGTGCCAGCCGGGACAGGGTTAATGAAAAACTGTTTTTT. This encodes CASRDRVNEKLFF.

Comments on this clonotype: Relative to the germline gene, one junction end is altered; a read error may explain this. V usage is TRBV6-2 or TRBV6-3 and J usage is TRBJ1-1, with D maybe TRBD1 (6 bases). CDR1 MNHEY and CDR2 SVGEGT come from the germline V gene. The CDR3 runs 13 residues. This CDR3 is CASSSTGFPEAFF. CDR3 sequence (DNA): TGTGCCAGCAGTTCCACAGGGTTCCCTGAGGCTTTCTTT.

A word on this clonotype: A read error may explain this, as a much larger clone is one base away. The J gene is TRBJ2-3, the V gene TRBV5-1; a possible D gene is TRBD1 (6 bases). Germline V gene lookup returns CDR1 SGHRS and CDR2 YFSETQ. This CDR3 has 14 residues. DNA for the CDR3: TGCGCCAGCAGGATAGGACAGAGCACAGATATGCAGTATTTT. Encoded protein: CASRIGQSTDMQYF.

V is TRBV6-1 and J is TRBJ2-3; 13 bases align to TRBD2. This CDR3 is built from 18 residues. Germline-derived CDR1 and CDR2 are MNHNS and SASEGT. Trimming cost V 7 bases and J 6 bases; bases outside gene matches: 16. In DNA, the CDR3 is TGTGCCAGCAAGGGGCCCGAGACTAGCGGGAGGCCTGCGGATACGCAGTATTTT. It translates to CASKGPETSGRPADTQYF.

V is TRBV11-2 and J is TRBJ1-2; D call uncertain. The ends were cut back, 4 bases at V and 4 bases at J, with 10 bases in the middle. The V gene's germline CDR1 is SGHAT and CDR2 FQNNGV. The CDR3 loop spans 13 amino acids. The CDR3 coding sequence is TGTGCCAGCAGCTCGGGCAATTCCTATGGCTACACCTTC. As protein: CASSSGNSYGYTF.

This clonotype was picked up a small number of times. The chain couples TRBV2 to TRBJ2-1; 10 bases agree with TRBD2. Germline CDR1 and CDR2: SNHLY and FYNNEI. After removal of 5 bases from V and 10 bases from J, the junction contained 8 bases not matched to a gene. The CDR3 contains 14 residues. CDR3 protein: CASSPAGGPSEQFF. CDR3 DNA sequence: TGTGCCAGCAGTCCAGCGGGAGGGCCGAGCGAGCAGTTCTTC.

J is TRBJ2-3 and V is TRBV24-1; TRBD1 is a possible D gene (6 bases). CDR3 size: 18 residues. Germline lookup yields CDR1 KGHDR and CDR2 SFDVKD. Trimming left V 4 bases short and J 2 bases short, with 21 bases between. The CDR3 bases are TGTGCCACCAGTGAGAGAGGTGGTCCAAGGGGGACCACAGATACGCAGTATTTT. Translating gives CATSERGGPRGTTDTQYF.

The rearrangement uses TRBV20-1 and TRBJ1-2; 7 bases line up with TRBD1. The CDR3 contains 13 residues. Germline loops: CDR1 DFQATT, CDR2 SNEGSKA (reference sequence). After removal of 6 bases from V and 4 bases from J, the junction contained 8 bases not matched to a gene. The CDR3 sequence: CSATPGQTYGYTF. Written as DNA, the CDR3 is TGCAGTGCAACTCCGGGACAGACCTATGGCTACACCTTC.